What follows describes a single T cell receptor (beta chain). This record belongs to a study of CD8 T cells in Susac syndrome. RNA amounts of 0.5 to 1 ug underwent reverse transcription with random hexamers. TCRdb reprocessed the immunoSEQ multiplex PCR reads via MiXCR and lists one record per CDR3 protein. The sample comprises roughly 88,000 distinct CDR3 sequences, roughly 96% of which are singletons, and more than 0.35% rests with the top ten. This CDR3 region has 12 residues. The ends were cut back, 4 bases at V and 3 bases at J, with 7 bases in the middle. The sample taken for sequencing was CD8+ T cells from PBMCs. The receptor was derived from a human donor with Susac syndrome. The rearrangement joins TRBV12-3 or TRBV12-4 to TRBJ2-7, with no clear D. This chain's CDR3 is CASSSGYYEQYF. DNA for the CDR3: TGTGCCAGCAGTTCTGGATACTACGAGCAGTACTTC.